The entry that follows covers one T cell receptor beta chain sequence. Antigen unknown. This CDR3 is built from 11 residues. With 8 bases removed from V and 8 bases from J, the gap between germline ends came to 9 bases. Looked up from germline, CDR1 is MNHEY and CDR2 is SVGAGI. TCRdb's table, derived via immunoSEQ multiplex PCR, lists solely in-frame clones and lacks some. The table lists over 100,000 clones, nearly 90% of them singletons, with about 13% in the top ten. The source of the sample is a study of T cell responses to AZD1222 COVID-19 vaccine. Study-wide findings and caveats: Nearly half of spike-specific TCRs reportedly target variant regions that are unmutated in the B.1.351 and B.1.1.7 variants. Only after the peak T cell response were repertoires sampled. Seropositive at baseline were only a handful of AZD1222 recipients. Among vaccine-associated CD4 TCRs, coverage spanned spike, with dominance at 160-218 and 743-854.

V and J are TRBV6-5 and TRBJ1-4; D perhaps matches TRBD1 (5 bases). This TCR derives from an adult in good health. This sample comprised peripheral blood, obtained on day 0 of MenACWY control vaccination. The CDR3 sequence is CASGAEEKLFF. DNA of the CDR3: TGTGCCAGCGGGGCAGAAGAAAAACTGTTTTTT.